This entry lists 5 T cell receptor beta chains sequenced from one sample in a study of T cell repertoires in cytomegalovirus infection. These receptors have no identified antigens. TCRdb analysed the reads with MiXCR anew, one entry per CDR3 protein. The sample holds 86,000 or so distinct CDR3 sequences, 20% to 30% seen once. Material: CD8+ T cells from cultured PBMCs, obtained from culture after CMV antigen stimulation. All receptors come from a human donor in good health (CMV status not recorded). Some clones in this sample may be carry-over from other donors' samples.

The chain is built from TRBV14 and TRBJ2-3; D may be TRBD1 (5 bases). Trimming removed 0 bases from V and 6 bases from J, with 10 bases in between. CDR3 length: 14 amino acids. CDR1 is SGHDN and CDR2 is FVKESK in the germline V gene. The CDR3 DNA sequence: TGTGCCAGCAGCCAAGAGCAGGGTGCGGATACGCAGTATTTT. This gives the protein CASSQEQGADTQYF.

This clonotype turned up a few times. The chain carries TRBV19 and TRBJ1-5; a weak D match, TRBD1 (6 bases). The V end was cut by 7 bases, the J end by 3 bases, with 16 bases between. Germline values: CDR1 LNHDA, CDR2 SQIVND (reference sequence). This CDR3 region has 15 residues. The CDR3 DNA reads TGTGCCAGTAACCTCGGGACAAGTCCCAATCAGCCCCAGCATTTT. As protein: CASNLGTSPNQPQHF.

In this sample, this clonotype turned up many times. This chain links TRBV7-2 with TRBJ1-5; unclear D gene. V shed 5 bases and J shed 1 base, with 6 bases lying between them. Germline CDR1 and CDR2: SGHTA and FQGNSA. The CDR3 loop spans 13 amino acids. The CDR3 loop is CASSRNSNQPQHF. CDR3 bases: TGTGCCAGCAGCAGAAACAGCAATCAGCCCCAGCATTTT.

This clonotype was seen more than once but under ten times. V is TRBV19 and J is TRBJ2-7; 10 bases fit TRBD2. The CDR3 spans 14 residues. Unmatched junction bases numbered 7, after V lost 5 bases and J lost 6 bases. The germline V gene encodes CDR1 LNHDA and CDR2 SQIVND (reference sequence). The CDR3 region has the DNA TGTGCCAGTAGTCGTAGCGGGGGGAGCCGCGAGCAGTACTTC. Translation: CASSRSGGSREQYF.

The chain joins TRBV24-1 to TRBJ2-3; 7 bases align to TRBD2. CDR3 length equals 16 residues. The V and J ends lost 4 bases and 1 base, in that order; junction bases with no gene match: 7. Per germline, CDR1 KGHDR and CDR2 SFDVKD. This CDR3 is CATSDSLAEGTDTQYF. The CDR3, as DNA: TGTGCCACCAGTGACTCCCTAGCGGAAGGCACAGATACGCAGTATTTT.